This TCR beta chain was observed in a study of T-cell memory formation after mild COVID-19. Study-wide findings and caveats: Whereas later expanders leaned CD4+, clones contracting day 15 to 85 showed a balanced CD4/CD8 makeup.

TCRdb redid the calling of the 5' RACE reads with MiXCR, one entry per CDR3 protein. The sample records roughly 250,000 distinct CDR3 sequences, less than 20% being singletons. Trimming took 4 bases from V and 10 from J, leaving 12 bases between them. The CDR3 sequence is 12 residues long. Germline V gene sequence: CDR1 LGHDT, CDR2 YNNKEL (reference sequence). This clonotype has a count of ten or more. What it binds is not known. The receptor was isolated from a man between 18 and 35 years old who had mild COVID-19 (a few samples of this study predate the infection). Cell type and time point are not known. Sequenced input: PBMCs or a T cell subset sorted from them (not recorded which). The chain links TRBV3-1 to TRBJ2-3, with D perhaps being TRBD1 or TRBD2 (6 bases each). The CDR3 protein is CASSPRGLAQYF. CDR3 nucleotides: TGTGCCAGCAGCCCACGGGGGCTTGCGCAGTATTTT.